The 16 T cell receptor beta chains below were found in one sample sequenced in a study of breast tumors, draining lymph nodes, adjacent tissues. The lymph nodes were axillary draining lymph nodes from breast cancer patients. MiXCR was run by TCRdb on the multiplex PCR reads, yielding one entry per CDR3 protein. Of fewer than 150,000 distinct CDR3 sequences in the sample, 21% are singletons; the top ten hold 2% to 2.5%. Sequenced sample: axillary lymph node tissue. The receptors shown here come from a female donor with breast cancer. Some clones in this sample may be carry-over from other donors' samples.

V and J are TRBV20-1 and TRBJ2-4; weak D call: TRBD2 (6 bases). In germline, CDR1 is DFQATT, CDR2 SNEGSKA (reference sequence). This CDR3 is built from 12 residues. Trimming removed 2 bases from V and 5 bases from J, with 7 bases in between. CDR3 amino acids: CSARLAQNIQYF. CDR3 coding DNA: TGCAGTGCTAGACTAGCGCAAAACATTCAGTACTTC.

The V and J genes are TRBV4-3 and TRBJ1-2; no clear D. V lost 1 base to trimming and J lost 8 bases, with 20 bases between them. CDR1 is LGHNA, CDR2 YSLEER, per germline. There are 16 residues in the CDR3. The CDR3 coding sequence is TGCGCCAGCAGCCAAGGTTCGGCCCCGACCCCTTCAGGCTACACCTTC. It translates to CASSQGSAPTPSGYTF.

As regards this clonotype: This may come from a read error, since a much larger clone is one base off. The chain recombines TRBV11-2 with TRBJ2-7, with 13 positions matching TRBD2. The V gene end was trimmed by 5 bases and the J gene end by 3 bases; junction bases not matched to a gene: 13. Per the germline V gene, CDR1 is SGHAT and CDR2 is FQNNGV. The CDR3 consists of 18 residues. The CDR3 sequence: CASSTRLAGGPLVYEQYF. In nucleotides, the CDR3 is TGTGCCAGCAGCACCAGACTAGCGGGAGGCCCCCTGGTCTACGAGCAGTACTTC.

This clonotype appeared many times. J is TRBJ1-6 and V is TRBV30; the match to TRBD1 covers 9 bases. Germline V gives CDR1 GTSNPN, CDR2 SVGIG (reference sequence). The CDR3 consists of 15 residues. With 3 bases clipped from V and 7 bases from J, the junction kept 7 bases outside the gene matches. CDR3 DNA sequence: TGTGCCTGGAGAGACTGGGACAGGGAAAATTCACCCCTCCACTTT. Its protein product is CAWRDWDRENSPLHF.

J is TRBJ2-4 and V is TRBV6-6; 9 nucleotides agree with TRBD1. Germline V gene sequence: CDR1 MNHNY, CDR2 SVGAGI (reference sequence). The CDR3 is 14 residues long. The V gene end was trimmed by 4 bases and the J gene end by 7 bases; junction bases not matched to a gene: 5. The chain's CDR3 is CASSSGTGTNIQYF. DNA for the CDR3: TGTGCCAGCAGTTCCGGGACAGGGACGAACATTCAGTACTTC.

A few counts support this clonotype. V and J are TRBV7-6 and TRBJ1-3, with D perhaps matching TRBD1 (6 bases). Trimming took 7 bases from V and 0 from J, leaving 19 bases between them. Germline V gene sequence: CDR1 SGHVS, CDR2 FNYEAQ. The length of the CDR3 is 17 residues. The CDR3 sequence is CASTTLSPDSSGNTIYF. As DNA, the CDR3 is TGTGCCAGCACCACCCTTAGCCCGGACAGCTCTGGAAACACCATATATTTT.

With respect to this clonotype: With a much larger clone just one base away, this may be a read error. V is TRBV5-6 and J is TRBJ1-5, with D unclear. V was cut by 0 bases and J by 6 bases, with 10 bases left in between. The CDR3 length is 14 residues. The germline gives CDR1 SGHDT, CDR2 YYEEEE. CDR3 amino acids: CASSLGQYSQPQHF. The CDR3 nucleotides are TGTGCCAGCAGCTTGGGTCAGTACAGTCAGCCCCAGCATTTT.

The V call is TRBV27, the J call TRBJ1-2; D is unclear. From germline, CDR1 is MNHEY and CDR2 SMNVEV (reference sequence). V dropped 2 bases and J dropped 7 bases, with 11 bases sitting between them. CDR3 length: 13 residues. CDR3: CASSLTGVGGYTF. The CDR3, as DNA: TGTGCCAGCAGTTTAACCGGGGTGGGTGGCTACACCTTC.

This chain joins TRBV25-1 and TRBJ2-7; D ambiguous. The V gene's germline CDR1 is MGHDK and CDR2 SYGVNS. The CDR3 spans 13 residues. V lost 2 bases and J 7 bases, leaving 12 bases between the germline ends. The CDR3 loop reads CASSELASKEQYF. The CDR3 nucleotides read TGTGCCAGCAGTGAACTCGCATCGAAAGAGCAGTACTTC.

Points on this clonotype: A much larger clonotype is one base distant, so this may be a read error. The chain is built from TRBV19 and TRBJ2-3, with TRBD2 matching 8 bases. The CDR3 totals 15 residues. Germline V lookup: CDR1 LNHDA, CDR2 SQIVND (reference sequence). J gave up 8 bases and V 5 bases, and 12 bases lay outside the gene matches. The CDR3 DNA follows: TGTGCCAGTAGTCCTGGCGGGGGGCTCGGTGTTACGCAGTATTTT. Translating it yields CASSPGGGLGVTQYF.

For this clonotype: A much larger clone lies one base from this, so it may be a read error. The CDR3 does not close with the conserved phenylalanine or tryptophan, likely indicating a read error. The chain couples TRBV6-1 to TRBJ2-3; D remains ambiguous. The germline V gene encodes CDR1 MNHNS and CDR2 SASEGT. This CDR3 has 12 amino acids. V shed 8 bases and J shed 4 bases, with 10 bases lying between them. CDR3 region: CASLRGADTQYS. In nucleotides, the CDR3 is TGTGCCAGCTTGAGAGGCGCAGATACGCAGTATTCT.

This clonotype was seen ten or more times. The rearrangement joins TRBV5-1 to TRBJ2-1; 8 bases fit TRBD2. CDR1 SGHRS and CDR2 YFSETQ come from the germline V gene. The junction had 3 bases not matched to a gene; V was cut back by 0 bases and J by 4 bases. This CDR3 is built from 15 residues. This CDR3 reads CASSLELAEYNEQFF. CDR3 coding DNA: TGCGCCAGCAGCTTGGAACTAGCGGAGTACAATGAGCAGTTCTTC.

In this sample, this clonotype turned up many times. The gene calls are TRBV29-1 and TRBJ2-6; 10 nucleotides agree with TRBD1. Germline V gives CDR1 SQVTM, CDR2 ANQGSEA. This CDR3 spans 14 amino acids. The junction had 1 base not matched to a gene; V was cut back by 6 bases and J by 2 bases. The CDR3 sequence is CSVGTGAGANVLTF. Written as DNA, the CDR3 is TGCAGCGTGGGGACAGGGGCTGGGGCCAACGTCCTGACTTTC.

This clonotype was counted ten times or more. This chain connects TRBV28 to TRBJ2-2; TRBD1 matches 11 bases. V shed 4 bases and J 4 bases; nucleotides not matched to a gene: 2. This CDR3 is 15 amino acids long. Germline CDR1 MDHEN, CDR2 SYDVKM. In DNA form, the CDR3 reads TGTGCCAGCAGTTCCGGGACAGGGGGCACCGGGGAGCTGTTTTTT. It is translated as CASSSGTGGTGELFF. Looking up the rest from reference TRBV28 and TRBJ2-2 gives the full variable domain: DVKVTQSSRYLVKRTGEKVFLECVQDMDHENMFWYRQDPGLGLRLIYFSYDVKMKEKGDIPEGYSVSREKKERFSLILESASTNQTSMYLCASSSGTGGTGELFFGEGSRLTVL.

A remark on this clonotype: Being one base from a much bigger clone, this may be a read error. V is TRBV20-1 and J is TRBJ2-7, with D perhaps matching TRBD2 (7 bases). Germline values: CDR1 DFQATT, CDR2 SNEGSKA (reference sequence). The CDR3 extends over 13 amino acids. CDR3 sequence: CSAPLRGGYGQYF. In DNA, the CDR3 is TGCAGTGCCCCCTTGAGGGGGGGCTACGGGCAGTACTTC.

This clonotype was detected ten times or more. The chain employs TRBV9 and TRBJ2-7; 11 nucleotides match TRBD2. CDR3 size: 16 residues. Germline V CDR1 and CDR2: SGDLS, YYNGEE. V dropped 2 bases and J dropped 6; count of bases not matched to a gene: 10. The chain's CDR3 is CASSVQLAGDTGEQYF. CDR3 DNA: TGTGCCAGCAGCGTCCAACTAGCGGGAGATACCGGCGAGCAGTACTTC.